This TCR beta chain was observed in a study of molecular identifiers for immune sequencing clone quantification. Trimming took off 6 bases at V and 4 bases at J, with 15 bases between the two ends. Germline CDR1 and CDR2: SNHLY and FYNNEI. The CDR3 is 15 amino acids. TCRdb used MiXCR to reprocess the PCR reads, holding one entry per CDR3 protein. This repertoire shows some 96,000 distinct CDR3 sequences, more than 20% found once; its top ten account for approximately 0.94%. This clonotype was obtained from a human donor in good health. Some libraries in this study had Jurkat cell RNA spiked in. The material sequenced was naive CD8+ T cells from blood, with Jurkat cell RNA spiked in. Described subset: FACS-sorted CD8+CD4-CCR7+CD45RA+ naive T cells. The chain recombines TRBV2 with TRBJ2-2, with D hard to call. The CDR3 DNA reads as TGTGCCAGCAGCGATAGCCGGCTATCCACCGGGGAGCTGTTTTTT. Encoded protein: CASSDSRLSTGELFF.